The T cell receptor beta chain described here comes from a study of identical twins. General observations from the study: Because invariant MAIT and iNKT cells could be present, zero-insertion analyses could be partly confounded.

This CDR3 region has 13 residues. Trimming left V 6 bases short and J 9 bases short, with 15 bases between. TCRdb called the 5' RACE reads again in MiXCR, with one record for every CDR3 protein. The sample shows roughly 770,000 distinct CDR3 sequences, approximately 18% of them seen only once. In the case of this clonotype: Its antigen is still unknown.

These same records also appear under a second study, on T cells expressing NK-cell markers. As reported in that work: Dominance of the CD3+CD56-NKG2C+ fraction by these clonotypes also held in a handful of donors.

Sequencing input: PBMCs. V usage is TRBV12-3 or TRBV12-4 and J usage is TRBJ2-1, with a possible D match to TRBD2 (6 bases). The source of this sequence is a woman younger than 30 in good health. The CDR3 region is CASSSTQGGEQFF. The DNA for the CDR3 is TGTGCCAGCAGCTCCACCCAGGGAGGTGAGCAGTTCTTC.